This T cell receptor (beta chain) came from a study of cytomegalovirus exposure and HLA in healthy donors. A remark on this clone: Antigen unknown.

This CDR3 is built from 16 residues. General study points: A later look showed TCR association rates differing by HLA locus, highest for DRB1 and lowest for HLA-C.

Primers included in the PCR were 60 Vbeta and 13 Jbeta primers. The method was immunoSEQ multiplex PCR; TCRdb's version includes in-frame clones alone and lacks a portion of them. This sample yields about 110,000 clones, of which over 60% are seen a single time; around 5% belongs to the top ten. Sequences were obtained from PBMCs. The chain links TRBV21-1 to TRBJ2-5; the table assigns TRBD1, which was not confirmed against the DNA. TRBV21-1 counts as a pseudogene. The sequence came from a young man in good health and CMV-seropositive. This chain's CDR3 is CASNLSRGCRQETQYF. The CDR3 DNA is TGTGCCAGCAACCTGAGCAGGGGGTGCAGACAAGAGACCCAGTACTTC.